Presented here are 22 T cell receptor beta chains from one specimen sequenced in a study of a mutant IDH1 vaccine in newly diagnosed glioma (dated by TCRdb to the early 2020s). The meaning of the sample's time point label: week 5, during vaccination. Each vaccine dose, consisting of 300 ug of a 20-mer mutant IDH1 peptide in Montanide, was administered subcutaneously with topical imiquimod. Which antigens these TCRs recognize remains unknown. The library was produced with the immunoSEQ multiplex PCR assay. TCRdb obtained this table from immuneACCESS and retained in-frame rearrangements with V and J assigned. These tables miss some clones; where compared with another copy, unresolved V genes account for less than half of the shortfall, and the remainder is unexplained. The sample table holds some 51,000 clones, of which around 80% were seen once. The ten biggest clones cover roughly 5.2% of the sample.

Sequences were derived from PBMCs, sampled from a glioma patient whose treatment included an IDH1 peptide vaccine. Receptor source: a middle-aged man with glioma.

The CDR3: CASSLPQGINEQYF. The CDR3 DNA reads as TGTGCCAGCAGCTTACCCCAGGGGATTAACGAGCAGTACTTC. The chain has TRBV7-2 and TRBJ2-7; D perhaps matches TRBD1 (6 bases). Deletions cut 2 bases from V and 5 bases from J, with 13 bases between. Germline V gene data show CDR1 as SGHTA and CDR2 as FQGNSA. CDR3 length: 14 residues.

In this sample, this clone turned up a few times. For the CDR3, the DNA is TGTGCCAGCAGCCAACTTCAGACAGGGGGGAACACTGAAGCTTTCTTT. Translating it yields CASSQLQTGGNTEAFF. V gene TRBV4-2 combines with J gene TRBJ1-1; 9 bases line up with TRBD1. This CDR3 region has 16 residues. The J segment lost 1 base and the V segment lost 2 bases, leaving 5 bases of the junction unmatched. From germline, CDR1 is LGHNA and CDR2 YNFKEQ.

The chain has TRBV7-2 and TRBJ1-2, with TRBD1 matching 8 bases. Germline CDR1 SGHTA, CDR2 FQGNSA. The CDR3 loop spans 16 amino acids. Unmatched junction bases numbered 14, after V lost 5 bases and J lost 6 bases. The CDR3 sequence is CASSNPAGGSTNGYTF. The CDR3 DNA follows: TGTGCCAGCAGCAATCCGGCAGGGGGCAGTACGAATGGCTACACCTTC.

J is TRBJ2-1 and V is TRBV27; D gene ambiguous. Germline lookup yields CDR1 MNHEY and CDR2 SMNVEV (reference sequence). V lost 5 bases and J lost 3, with 14 bases in between. The CDR3 extends over 15 amino acids. The CDR3 protein is CASSVVTAHYNEQFF. In DNA, the CDR3 is TGTGCCAGCAGTGTTGTGACGGCCCACTACAATGAGCAGTTCTTC.

This chain joins TRBV10-3 and TRBJ1-5; D is undetermined. Trimming took off 7 bases at V and 0 bases at J, with 10 bases between the two ends. CDR1 is ENHRY and CDR2 is SYGVKD in the germline V gene. There are 14 residues in the CDR3. This CDR3 is CAIKEANSNQPQHF. DNA of the CDR3: TGTGCCATCAAGGAGGCCAATAGCAATCAGCCCCAGCATTTT.

This chain uses TRBV14 with TRBJ1-1; D perhaps matches TRBD1 (6 bases). The germline CDR1 and CDR2 sequences are SGHDN and FVKESK. V lost 6 bases and J 1 base, leaving 18 bases between the germline ends. The CDR3 loop spans 16 amino acids. The DNA for the CDR3 is TGTGCCAGCAGTTGGGGGGGGCAGATATGGAACACTGAAGCTTTCTTT. Its protein is CASSWGGQIWNTEAFF. The full variable domain, in which reference TRBV14 and TRBJ1-1 provide the parts outside the CDR3, is EAGVTQFPSHSVIEKGQTVTLRCDPISGHDNLYWYRRVMGKEIKFLLHFVKESKQDESGMPNNRFLAERTGGTYSTLKVQPAELEDSGVYFCASSWGGQIWNTEAFFGQGTRLTVV.

The chain links TRBV15 to TRBJ2-2; no definite D call. Per germline, CDR1 LNHNV and CDR2 YYDKDF (reference sequence). V lost 1 base and J lost 5, with 8 bases in between. The CDR3 is 14 amino acids. CDR3 nucleotide sequence: TGTGCCACCAGCAGAGTGGATAGAACCGGGGAGCTGTTTTTT. It translates to CATSRVDRTGELFF.

This clone has more than one count but fewer than ten. CDR3 sequence reads: CASSFEGLGTGELFF. The CDR3 DNA is TGTGCCAGCAGCTTTGAGGGGTTGGGCACCGGGGAGCTGTTTTTT. The chain is built from TRBV5-6 and TRBJ2-2; D might be TRBD1 or TRBD2, each matching 5 bases. The germline gives CDR1 SGHDT, CDR2 YYEEEE. The CDR3 runs 15 residues. Between the trimmed V and J ends, which lost 2 bases and 4 bases, there was a span of 12 bases.

The rearrangement joins TRBV27 to TRBJ2-7; 12 positions agree with TRBD1. The V gene's germline CDR1 is MNHEY and CDR2 SMNVEV (reference sequence). The CDR3 length is 15 residues. The V and J ends lost 2 bases and 3 bases, in that order; junction bases with no gene match: 2. CDR3 nucleotide sequence: TGTGCCAGCAGTTTAGGGACAGGGGGCCTCTACGAGCAGTACTTC. Protein sequence: CASSLGTGGLYEQYF.

V is TRBV5-1 and J is TRBJ2-1, with 9 nucleotides matching TRBD2. This CDR3 spans 16 amino acids. Germline V gives CDR1 SGHRS, CDR2 YFSETQ. The V and J ends lost 0 bases and 6 bases, in that order; junction bases with no gene match: 7. The CDR3: CASSLEPAGGSNEQFF. As DNA, the CDR3 is TGCGCCAGCAGCTTGGAGCCAGCGGGGGGTAGCAATGAGCAGTTCTTC.

This clone was observed a single time. This chain uses TRBV6-1 with TRBJ1-3, with unresolved D. V shed 7 bases and J shed 3 bases, with 7 bases lying between them. Per germline, CDR1 MNHNS and CDR2 SASEGT. The CDR3 contains 12 residues. This CDR3 is CASTPFGNTIYF. In nucleotides, the CDR3 is TGTGCCAGCACCCCTTTTGGAAACACCATATATTTT.

V is TRBV19 and J is TRBJ1-5, with D hard to call. This CDR3 is 14 amino acids long. The V and J ends lost 4 bases and 4 bases respectively, with 11 bases between them. The germline CDR1 and CDR2 sequences are LNHDA and SQIVND (reference sequence). The CDR3 coding sequence is TGTGCCAGTAGTACCCGGGCCCAGAATCAGCCCCAGCATTTT. The encoded protein is CASSTRAQNQPQHF.

The CDR3 is CASSLGRDGNYGYTF. The CDR3 DNA is TGTGCCAGCAGCTTAGGACGGGACGGCAACTATGGCTACACCTTC. The genes are TRBV7-8 and TRBJ1-2; a weak D match, TRBD1 (5 bases). The V end lost 1 base, the J end lost 2 bases, and 11 bases lay between the germline ends. The CDR3 sequence is 15 residues long. The germline V gene encodes CDR1 SGHVS and CDR2 FQNEAQ.

This clone was detected once. The chain is built from TRBV2 and TRBJ2-4; D remains ambiguous. This CDR3 region has 11 residues. The V gene's germline CDR1 is SNHLY and CDR2 FYNNEI. V was pared by 8 bases and J by 5 bases, with 7 bases between. The DNA of the CDR3 is TGTGCCAGCGCAGAGGAAAACATTCAGTACTTC. Residues: CASAEENIQYF.

V gene TRBV2 combines with J gene TRBJ2-5, with a tentative D call TRBD1 (6 bases). The CDR3 is 14 residues long. With 3 bases removed from V and 10 bases from J, the gap between germline ends came to 18 bases. Looked up from germline, CDR1 is SNHLY and CDR2 is FYNNEI. The CDR3 reads CASSDGTPGDNQYF. The CDR3 nucleotides read TGTGCCAGCAGTGATGGGACACCTGGAGATAACCAGTACTTC.

This chain uses TRBV28 with TRBJ1-4, with unresolved D. Trimming took off 6 bases at V and 5 bases at J, with 13 bases between the two ends. The CDR3 runs 14 residues. CDR1 and CDR2 from the germline V gene are MDHEN and SYDVKM. CDR3: CASSLDPVNEKLFF. As DNA, the CDR3 is TGTGCCAGCAGCCTCGACCCGGTAAATGAAAAACTGTTTTTT.

The chain is built from TRBV19 and TRBJ1-3; 7 nucleotides align to TRBD1. The V gene's germline CDR1 is LNHDA and CDR2 SQIVND (reference sequence). J lost 0 bases, V lost 1 base, and 0 bases had no gene match. The CDR3 has 15 amino acids. This CDR3 reads CASSIGDSSGNTIYF. CDR3 DNA: TGTGCCAGTAGTATAGGGGACAGCTCTGGAAACACCATATATTTT.

The chain has TRBV5-1 and TRBJ2-1; 12 bases map to TRBD2. The ends lost 7 bases at V and 4 bases at J; junction bases unmatched: 12. Germline V gives CDR1 SGHRS, CDR2 YFSETQ. The CDR3 length is 17 residues. In DNA, the CDR3 is TGCGCCAGCGGCCACTCCCTAGCGGGGGGGCCATACAATGAGCAGTTCTTC. It specifies CASGHSLAGGPYNEQFF. The whole variable domain, remainder taken from reference TRBV5-1 and TRBJ2-1, is KAGVTQTPRYLIKTRGQQVTLSCSPISGHRSVSWYQQTPGQGLQFLFEYFSETQRNKGNFPGRFSGRQFSNSRSEMNVSTLELGDSALYLCASGHSLAGGPYNEQFFGPGTRLTVL.

The rearrangement uses TRBV4-2 and TRBJ1-1; D remains ambiguous. Trimming took off 0 bases at V and 1 base at J, with 9 bases between the two ends. This CDR3 region has 15 residues. Germline CDR1 LGHNA, CDR2 YNFKEQ. The CDR3 reads CASSQELGRNTEAFF. The CDR3 DNA follows: TGTGCCAGCAGCCAAGAACTGGGCAGGAACACTGAAGCTTTCTTT.

The chain has TRBV19 and TRBJ1-4, with 7 bases that match TRBD1. The CDR3 runs 13 residues. The V and J ends lost 7 bases and 7 bases, in that order; junction bases with no gene match: 6. Germline V gene lookup returns CDR1 LNHDA and CDR2 SQIVND (reference sequence). The CDR3 loop is CASNRGLGEKLFF. The CDR3 region has the DNA TGTGCCAGTAACAGGGGTCTTGGTGAAAAACTGTTTTTT.

The rearrangement links TRBV15 to TRBJ2-2; TRBD1 aligns across 9 bases. Looked up from germline, CDR1 is LNHNV and CDR2 is YYDKDF (reference sequence). The CDR3 totals 14 residues. V shed 7 bases, J shed 7 bases, and the junction held 7 bases outside the gene matches. As DNA, the CDR3 is TGTGCCACCATCCCGACAGGGGGTATCGGGGAGCTGTTTTTT. It specifies CATIPTGGIGELFF.

The rearrangement uses TRBV6-5 and TRBJ2-7, with 7 bases fitting TRBD2. V lost 2 bases and J lost 2; bases outside the gene matches: 3. The CDR3 length is 14 residues. Germline values: CDR1 MNHEY, CDR2 SVGAGI. In nucleotides, the CDR3 is TGTGCCAGCAGTTACGGCGGGACTACCTACGAGCAGTACTTC. This gives the protein CASSYGGTTYEQYF.